This T cell receptor beta chain is from a study of cytomegalovirus exposure and HLA in healthy donors (dated by TCRdb to the late 2010s). As for the study more broadly: An earlier analysis of several hundred of the donors reported 250 to 350 Gb of sequence data and 117 million unique TCR beta sequences obtained from roughly 180 million T cells. Roughly 300 gigabases of sequencing data and 70 million to 95 million unique TCR sequences made up an early release that covered 500 to 650 HLA-typed donors. Of the 398 genotyped donors, over 70% fell in the genetic ancestry cluster associated with self-reported Caucasian donors. The study was designed to test whether signatures of past pathogen exposure could be identified by cataloging public T cell receptors. The study profiled the T cell repertoires of hundreds of subjects by immunosequencing and related them to cytomegalovirus serostatus. In addition to the first cohort of hundreds of subjects, a separate validation cohort of 130 or so different subjects was used. High-throughput TCR immunosequencing, statistical association of individual TCRs with disease status, and machine learning were combined to predict cytomegalovirus infection status. A later analysis re-analyzed previously published TCR beta repertoires from 550 to 700 donors and added high-resolution HLA genotyping to study TCR occurrence patterns. Rather than using new phenotypic data, the later analysis identified candidate immune exposures from TCR beta sequences and from how often those sequences occurred across donors. In an earlier analysis of over 550 of the donors, high-throughput TCR beta sequencing was used to judge whether each TCR beta V gene segment behaved as functional or pseudogenic. Donor age, sex, ethnicity and CMV serostatus were collected together with the repertoire data. Genome-wide SNP genotypes for about 65% of the 666 donors were used in a later genetic analysis, which treated that subset as a discovery cohort. Every discovery cohort repertoire had been produced on one sequencing platform. HLA typing covered class I and class II loci at four-digit resolution. Typing coverage varied by locus: roughly 620-640 donors for A, B, C, DRB1 and DQB1; under 550 for DQA1; nearly 610 for DPA1; some 470 for DPB1. Four to six DR-DQ haplotypes were handled as single units for association and clustering, since linkage in the cohort was strong. Among roughly 370 genotyped donors of the cohort, an average of roughly 240,000 unique TCR beta nucleotide sequences were sequenced per donor, 15% to 20% of them non-productive. Overall study outcomes, separate from this receptor: Most CMV-associated TCR beta chains appeared to be HLA-restricted in a later analysis, and the HLA associations seemed to be driven largely by CMV exposure. Only TCR beta chains were sequenced in this cohort, and the absence of alpha or paired-chain data limited detectable features. An earlier analysis of 587 of the donors showed that most TCR beta V segments appeared in productive rearrangements either about 87% or about 30% of the time, which broadly matched IMGT annotations. Cytomegalovirus status was reported to be diagnosed by the classifier with high specificity and sensitivity in both the original and validation cohorts. Correlated functional status among segregating V segments might reflect linkage disequilibrium, but an unknown experimental factor could not be ruled out. Some IMGT-functional V segments, including TRBV6-2 and TRBV6-3, could not be distinguished by the 87-base-pair reads and were therefore excluded. Several of the top co-occurrence clusters appeared to be linked to parvovirus B19, influenza, CMV and Epstein-Barr virus, according to a later analysis. Three of the identified cytomegalovirus-associated TCR beta chains were confirmed in vitro to be specific for cytomegalovirus antigens. The sequencing pipeline was judged likely to have produced a cluster of highly shared sequence variants as a technical artifact. In a later analysis, HLA-associated TCR beta chains were found to be more clonally expanded and to have lower generation probabilities than equally common non-associated chains. Because some donors lacked HLA typing at each locus, the association tests relied only on the typed subset. The only immune exposure information available for the cohort was CMV serostatus. According to a later analysis, TCR association rates differed among HLA loci, with DRB1 alleles showing the most associated TCRs and HLA-C alleles showing the fewest. In the study, 164 TCR beta chains were listed as associated with cytomegalovirus. When HLA alleles, especially DR and DQ, strongly co-occurred, attributing TCR associations to individual alleles was difficult. A further reported finding was that TCR beta sequences accurately predicted the HLA-A and HLA-B alleles for most subjects in the first cohort. The presence/absence analyses assumed that sequencing depth was roughly uniform across donors, and that assumption may not be true. Most TCR sequences were observed very rarely across donors, whereas some public TCRs were present in many individuals. A later genetic analysis associated a missense DCLRE1C variant with V-gene and J-gene trimming of TCR beta chains, and an independent cohort replicated the association. Seventeen rarely observed V segments, including chromosome 9 orphons, were excluded from the earlier analysis of several hundred of the donors because counts were too low. Compared with the roughly 670-donor mean, donors in an Asian-associated ancestry cluster had fewer N-insertions in productive TCRs, according to a later genetic analysis. The authors suggested that the approach could potentially be generalized to other disease states and immunological phenotypes. In a later analysis, around 17,000 TCR beta sequences were associated with specific HLA alleles at a false discovery rate of 0.05.

To prepare the library, the immunoSEQ multiplex PCR assay was applied. The multiplex PCR relied on a mix of 60 forward primers for TCR Vbeta segments and 13 reverse primers for TCR Jbeta segments. The CDR3 region of rearranged TCR beta genes was amplified from genomic DNA by a multiplex PCR assay. The amplified TCR beta libraries were sequenced on the Illumina HiSeq System as 87-base-pair reads. From the authors' description of their analysis: A later analysis counted tens of millions of unique TCR beta chains across the 550 to 700 repertoires, and 10 million to 11 million of these chains were shared by at least two donors. A nearest-neighbor algorithm error-corrected the raw reads and collapsed the reads into unique sequences, merging closely related sequences to remove PCR and sequencing errors. To assign V, D and J gene segments, CDR3 sequences were aligned to IMGT reference sequences. For a sequence to be retained, a match of at least six nucleotides was required to both a V gene segment and a J gene segment. Rearrangements were classified as productive when the CDR3 lacked stop codons and remained in frame with V and J, and all other rearrangements were classified as non-productive. Following IMGT convention, CDR3 was defined as the stretch from the second conserved V-encoded cysteine to the conserved J-encoded phenylalanine. Sequences without an unambiguous match to a single V gene segment were excluded from the earlier analysis of 450 to 650 of the donors. An earlier analysis of a few hundred of the donors called V segments functional above 56.7% productive rearrangements and segregating when the between-donor standard deviation exceeded 5%. A statistical classification framework was developed to diagnose cytomegalovirus status using the catalog of TCR beta chain sequences. In a later analysis, TCR nucleotide sequences were compared against IMGT/GENE-DB human TR gene sequences so that V and J genes could be assigned. Using the TCRdist pipeline, a later analysis assigned CDR3 sequences along with most-parsimonious VDJ recombination scenarios. A later analysis defined each TCR beta chain by its CDR3 amino acid sequence plus V-gene family, and excluded reads lacking a unique V-gene family. As a way to deal with suspected cross-contamination and a sequencing artifact, a later analysis dropped hundreds of nucleotide sequences that were highly shared and had low generation probability. For each public chain, a later analysis derived a clonal expansion index from normalized ranks of inferred template counts within each repertoire. Generation probabilities in a later analysis came from a VDJ recombination model fitted to out-of-frame rearrangements, and those results were checked against IGoR. A later analysis scored TCR-TCR, TCR-HLA and TCR-CMV co-occurrence with hypergeometric tests, applying a repertoire-size bias correction to TCR pairs. A later analysis estimated false discovery rates by permuting HLA or CMV assignments 20 times. In a later analysis, co-occurring TCRs were grouped using DBSCAN, and TCRdist sequence similarity was added for clustering within HLA-allele-positive subsets. Co-occurrence clustering excluded repertoires with fewer than 30,000 or more than 120,000 public chains, plus five with anomalous nucleotide sharing. What TCRdb holds here is the immuneACCESS table cut down to in-frame rearrangements. Part of the clones is not present; checked against another copy, under half of the missing clones reflect an unresolved V gene, and the others are unexplained. V, J and clone size derive from that table, while D and trimming were established from the DNA sequence. The sample table records about 120,000 clones; 70% to 75% of these occur just once. Of the sample, 1.6% is held by the ten largest clones.

Trimming at the junction amounts to 8 bases on V and 2 bases on J, and the germline ends lie 14 bases apart. From the cysteine up to the phenylalanine, the CDR3 has a length of 14 residues. Left in the record is the CDR3 DNA by itself, 42 bases read in frame from the first base. The germline V gene gives CDR1 as MGHDK and CDR2 as SYGVNS. Worth noting for this clone: Its antigen has not been determined. Per-base qualities were not stored, and no clone one base away is much larger.

The cohort consisted of hundreds of healthy bone marrow donors. All cohort members were sampled while nominally healthy, although unrecorded immune exposures were likely present. The donor was CMV seronegative and belonged to the group of more than 300 seronegative cohort members. Every donor gave a peripheral blood sample, and the peripheral blood mononuclear cells from that sample were used for TCR beta sequencing. Genomic DNA was extracted from the blood cell samples with the Qiagen DNeasy Blood Extraction Kit. This receptor chain uses TRBV25-1 and TRBJ2-3; the D gene is perhaps TRBD2, on 5 matching bases. The TCR comes from a woman between 18 and 29 years old in good health and CMV-seronegative. Sequenced: PBMCs. CDR3 region: CASRRQTFTDTQYF. The sequenced DNA is TGTGCCAGCCGGAGGCAGACGTTCACAGATACGCAGTATTTT.